The rows below give T cell receptor beta chains drawn from one sample of a study of resident and recirculating memory T cells in vitiligo. Libraries were prepared by immunoSEQ multiplex PCR; TCRdb keeps only in-frame clonotypes and omits some of them. Of 70,000 to 85,000 clones in the sample, approximately 90% were seen once. Material: blood. The receptor source for this set is a male donor with vitiligo. CDR3s include the opening cysteine and the closing phenylalanine or tryptophan. D genes are given only for firm matches. Clone size is shown for a subset of rows, as once, few, many or a class of expanded clone.

d_gene | j_gene | abundance | v_gene | CDR3aa | CDR3nt
TRBD1 | TRBJ2-7 | NA | TRBV6-1 | CASSVGTGTGTYEQYF | TGTGCCAGCAGTGTTGGGACCGGGACAGGGACCTACGAGCAGTACTTC
TRBD2 | TRBJ2-2 | NA | TRBV15 | CATSRDLLAGVRTGELFF | TGTGCCACCAGCAGAGATTTGCTAGCGGGGGTTAGAACCGGGGAGCTGTTTTTT
NA | TRBJ2-5 | NA | TRBV12-5 | CASGLEGVGVTQYF | TGTGCTAGTGGTTTGGAGGGGGTTGGGGTGACCCAGTACTTC
TRBD1 | TRBJ1-2 | NA | TRBV28 | CASRRTGGGAGYGYTF | TGTGCCAGCAGACGGACAGGGGGCGGGGCGGGCTATGGCTACACCTTC
NA | TRBJ2-7 | NA | TRBV5-1 | CASSFETGYEQYF | TGCGCCAGCAGCTTCGAGACAGGCTACGAGCAGTACTTC
TRBD2 | TRBJ2-3 | NA | TRBV4-3 | CASSQESLAGANTDTQYF | TGCGCCAGCAGCCAAGAGAGTCTAGCGGGGGCCAACACAGATACGCAGTATTTT
NA | TRBJ2-6 | NA | TRBV7-9 | CASSPIRWASSGANVLTF | TGTGCCAGCAGCCCGATACGATGGGCGAGCTCTGGGGCCAACGTCCTGACTTTC
NA | TRBJ2-7 | NA | TRBV5-1 | CASSLAGGTGAYEQYF | TGCGCCAGCAGCTTGGCCGGTGGGACTGGAGCCTACGAGCAGTACTTC
TRBD2 | TRBJ2-1 | once | TRBV5-1 | CASSLELIGRGLGSYNEQFF | TGCGCCAGCAGCTTGGAACTCATCGGCCGAGGACTAGGCTCCTACAATGAGCAGTTCTTC
NA | TRBJ2-7 | NA | TRBV10-3 | CAISEKSAYEQYF | TGTGCCATCAGTGAGAAGTCAGCCTACGAGCAGTACTTC
TRBD2 | TRBJ2-5 | NA | TRBV30 | CAWSVGAGSETQYF | TGTGCCTGGAGTGTAGGAGCGGGGTCTGAGACCCAGTACTTC
NA | TRBJ2-2 | once | TRBV25-1 | CASSEYWTGGNTGELFF | TGTGCCAGCAGTGAATATTGGACCGGGGGTAACACCGGGGAGCTGTTTTTT
TRBD1 | TRBJ2-3 | once | TRBV13 | CASSFGQASRTDTQYF | TGTGCCAGCAGCTTCGGACAGGCTTCGCGCACAGATACGCAGTATTTT
TRBD2 | TRBJ2-3 | NA | TRBV6-6 | CASSYLAGYSTDTQYF | TGTGCCAGCAGTTATCTAGCGGGGTATAGCACAGATACGCAGTATTTT
TRBD1 | TRBJ2-2 | NA | TRBV9 | CASSDLRQGNTGELFF | TGTGCCAGCAGCGACTTAAGACAGGGGAACACCGGGGAGCTGTTTTTT
NA | TRBJ2-7 | NA | TRBV5-4 | CASSLGSRVIPYEQYF | TGTGCCAGCAGCTTGGGTAGCAGGGTGATTCCCTACGAGCAGTACTTC
NA | TRBJ2-7 | NA | TRBV13 | CASSLVGQGTYF | NA
NA | TRBJ2-5 | NA | TRBV9 | CASSVEGGGRETQYF | TGTGCCAGCAGCGTAGAGGGTGGGGGCCGAGAGACCCAGTACTTC
NA | TRBJ2-3 | NA | TRBV29-1 | CSVLWGRADTQYF | TGCAGCGTTCTATGGGGGCGGGCAGATACGCAGTATTTT
TRBD1 | TRBJ1-3 | NA | TRBV7-2 | CASSLNRGLSGNTIYF | TGTGCCAGCAGCCTTAACAGGGGCCTCTCTGGAAACACCATATATTTT
NA | TRBJ2-3 | NA | TRBV9 | CASSVAGGGADTQYF | TGTGCCAGCAGCGTAGCTGGGGGGGGCGCAGATACGCAGTATTTT
TRBD1 | TRBJ2-7 | once | TRBV28 | CASSLSGTGAYEQYF | TGTGCCAGCAGTTTATCCGGGACAGGGGCGTACGAGCAGTACTTC
TRBD2 | TRBJ2-7 | NA | TRBV10-3 | CAIRHFVGEGMGYEQYF | TGTGCCATCAGACACTTTGTAGGGGAGGGTATGGGGTACGAGCAGTACTTC
TRBD2 | TRBJ2-3 | NA | TRBV28 | CASSSPGLAGDTQYF | TGTGCCAGCAGTTCCCCCGGACTAGCTGGGGATACGCAGTATTTT
TRBD1 | TRBJ1-6 | few | TRBV6-5 | CASSYSIGQGVSPLHF | TGTGCCAGCAGTTACTCGATCGGACAGGGAGTTTCACCCCTCCACTTT
NA | TRBJ2-1 | NA | TRBV9 | CASSLGENEQFF | TGTGCCAGCAGCCTAGGTGAGAATGAGCAGTTCTTC
TRBD2 | TRBJ2-1 | NA | TRBV7-3 | CASTTDGLAYNEQFF | TGTGCCAGCACCACCGACGGACTAGCCTACAATGAGCAGTTCTTC